This T cell receptor beta chain was obtained from a study of cytomegalovirus exposure and HLA in healthy donors. PCR was performed using 60 Vbeta and 13 Jbeta primers. The method was immunoSEQ multiplex PCR; TCRdb's version includes in-frame clones alone and lacks a portion of them. In total, the table holds almost 45,000 clones. Trimming pared 2 bases from V and 0 bases from J, leaving 18 bases between. Germline V gene sequence: CDR1 SGHDT, CDR2 YYEEEE. CDR3 size: 18 residues. This receptor was identified in a male donor in good health and CMV-seronegative. Sequencing was done on a sample of PBMCs. The chain has TRBV5-6 and TRBJ2-1; D is possibly TRBD2 (6 bases). The CDR3 reads CASSFWSTSPISYNEQFF. The CDR3 DNA reads as TGTGCCAGCAGCTTTTGGAGTACTAGCCCTATCTCCTACAATGAGCAGTTCTTC. The full variable domain, in which reference TRBV5-6 and TRBJ2-1 provide the parts outside the CDR3, is DAGVTQSPTHLIKTRGQQVTLRCSPKSGHDTVSWYQQALGQGPQFIFQYYEEEERQRGNFPDRFSGHQFPNYSSELNVNALLLGDSALYLCASSFWSTSPISYNEQFFGPGTRLTVL.